The 27 T cell receptor beta chains given below trace back to one sample, sequenced in a study of T cells in Graves' hyperthyroidism and ophthalmopathy. TCR beta CDR3 regions were amplified from RNA. The HTBI set primed first-round TCR CDR3 RT-PCR. TCRdb recomputed calls from the multiplex PCR reads with MiXCR, one row per CDR3 protein. The repertoire holds over 700,000 distinct CDR3 sequences, 38% seen once, with roughly 8.3% in the top ten. The sample was blood. The receptors stem from a man younger than 35 with Graves' hyperthyroidism.

This clonotype was observed at least ten times. This chain links TRBV9 with TRBJ2-7; D possibly uses TRBD1 or TRBD2 (5 bases each). Per germline, CDR1 SGDLS and CDR2 YYNGEE. V lost 3 bases and J 3 bases, leaving 13 bases between the germline ends. This CDR3 region has 14 residues. The CDR3: CASSAGTWGYEQYF. CDR3 nucleotides: TGTGCCAGCAGCGCCGGGACCTGGGGCTACGAGCAGTACTTC.

CDR3 DNA sequence: TGTGCCAGCAGCTTACCCGGGACAGGGGGCAAGCCCCAGCATTTT. Its translation is CASSLPGTGGKPQHF. The chain is built from TRBV7-2 and TRBJ1-5, with TRBD1 matching over 12 bases. Germline trimming cut 2 bases from V and 8 bases from J; bases unmatched to any gene: 4. The CDR3 length is 15 residues. CDR1 is SGHTA and CDR2 is FQGNSA in the germline V gene.

This rearrangement joins TRBV6-5 to TRBJ1-3; weak D call: TRBD1 (5 bases). The CDR3 loop spans 15 amino acids. Per the germline V gene, CDR1 is MNHEY and CDR2 is SVGAGI. With 6 bases removed from V and 0 bases from J, the gap between germline ends came to 12 bases. The CDR3 DNA sequence: TGTGCCAGCAGCCCCACAGGCTACTCTGGAAACACCATATATTTT. Translated: CASSPTGYSGNTIYF.

The chain links TRBV19 to TRBJ1-1; D remains ambiguous. From germline, CDR1 is LNHDA and CDR2 SQIVND (reference sequence). The CDR3 extends over 13 amino acids. V gave up 3 bases and J gave up 1 base, with 6 bases separating them. CDR3 sequence reads: CASSIARNTEAFF. The CDR3 bases are TGTGCCAGTAGTATTGCCAGGAACACTGAAGCTTTCTTT.

V and J are TRBV9 and TRBJ2-7; no clear D. Trimming cost V 4 bases and J 2 bases, with 19 bases left between them. This CDR3 region has 16 residues. CDR1 is SGDLS, CDR2 YYNGEE, per germline. The CDR3 nucleotides are TGTGCCAGCAGCCCTTCCGGTGGGTACGGTACCTACGAGCAGTACTTC. This translates into CASSPSGGYGTYEQYF.

The chain couples TRBV7-9 to TRBJ1-2; D remains ambiguous. Between the trimmed V and J ends, which lost 5 bases and 6 bases, there was a span of 16 bases. Looked up from germline, CDR1 is SEHNR and CDR2 is FQNEAQ (reference sequence). CDR3 length: 14 amino acids. CDR3 in amino acids: CASSADGYFDGYTF. The CDR3 DNA reads as TGTGCCAGCAGCGCGGACGGATATTTTGATGGCTACACCTTC.

This rearrangement joins TRBV14 to TRBJ2-5; TRBD2 matches at 8 bases. The germline CDR1 and CDR2 sequences are SGHDN and FVKESK. The CDR3 has 17 amino acids. With 0 bases clipped from V and 4 bases from J, the junction kept 10 bases outside the gene matches. The CDR3 loop reads CASSQEYGGAGGETQYF. CDR3 in DNA: TGTGCCAGCAGCCAAGAGTACGGGGGGGCCGGGGGAGAGACCCAGTACTTC.

This chain uses TRBV9 with TRBJ2-1; D remains ambiguous. Trimming shortened V by 2 bases and J by 8 bases, and 11 bases separated the two germline ends. CDR1 SGDLS and CDR2 YYNGEE come from the germline V gene. This CDR3 spans 13 amino acids. The CDR3 DNA reads TGTGCCAGCAGCGTGAGTGTGAAGGATGAGCAGTTCTTC. This gives the protein CASSVSVKDEQFF. Drawing the rest from reference TRBV9 and TRBJ2-1, the complete variable domain is DSGVTQTPKHLITATGQRVTLRCSPRSGDLSVYWYQQSLDQGLQFLIQYYNGEERAKGNILERFSAQQFPDLHSELNLSSLELGDSALYFCASSVSVKDEQFFGPGTRLTVL.

The V gene is TRBV28, the J gene TRBJ2-7, with TRBD2 as a possible D gene (5 bases). Trimming took 3 bases from V and 3 from J, leaving 9 bases between them. The CDR3 spans 13 residues. The germline CDR1 and CDR2 sequences are MDHEN and SYDVKM. The CDR3 reads CASSFHGNYEQYF. The CDR3 DNA reads as TGTGCCAGCAGTTTCCACGGGAACTACGAGCAGTACTTC.

The table lists this clonotype with many counts. The V call is TRBV20-1, the J call TRBJ1-5, with 10 bases fitting TRBD1. This CDR3 comprises 15 residues. CDR1 is DFQATT, CDR2 SNEGSKA, per germline (reference sequence). The trim removed 2 bases at V and 6 bases at J, leaving 7 bases unmatched. The CDR3 bases are TGCAGTGCTAGACAGACAGGGGGCGAGATTCAGCCCCAGCATTTT. Translating gives CSARQTGGEIQPQHF.

For the CDR3, the DNA is TGCGCCACCAAAGGGACTAGCGACTCCTACGAGCAGTACTTC. It codes for CATKGTSDSYEQYF. This rearrangement joins TRBV5-1 to TRBJ2-7; 10 nucleotides line up with TRBD2. Losses at the gene ends were 9 bases for V and 0 bases for J; bases not matched to a gene: 6. The germline CDR1 and CDR2 sequences are SGHRS and YFSETQ. The CDR3 spans 14 residues.

The CDR3 spells CASVERGIQETQYF. CDR3 DNA sequence: TGTGCCAGCGTTGAGAGGGGAATCCAAGAGACCCAGTACTTC. The gene calls are TRBV14 and TRBJ2-5, with D perhaps TRBD1 or TRBD2 (5 bases each). V dropped 8 bases and J dropped 1 base, with 14 bases sitting between them. The germline gives CDR1 SGHDN, CDR2 FVKESK. The CDR3 runs to 14 residues. Full variable domain (missing parts from reference TRBV14 and TRBJ2-5): EAGVTQFPSHSVIEKGQTVTLRCDPISGHDNLYWYRRVMGKEIKFLLHFVKESKQDESGMPNNRFLAERTGGTYSTLKVQPAELEDSGVYFCASVERGIQETQYFGPGTRLLVL.

This clonotype occurred a few times. V usage is TRBV5-1 and J usage is TRBJ1-1, with 7 bases that match TRBD1. Germline assignment: CDR1 SGHRS and CDR2 YFSETQ. The CDR3 is made up of 14 amino acids. With V trimmed by 3 bases and J by 4 bases, 6 bases remained unmatched. The CDR3 protein is CASSWESGGTEAFF. The DNA for the CDR3 is TGCGCCAGCAGCTGGGAGTCAGGGGGCACTGAAGCTTTCTTT.

This clonotype was found many times. The chain links TRBV9 to TRBJ2-5; D not resolved. V was pared by 4 bases and J by 5 bases, with 9 bases between. Germline lookup yields CDR1 SGDLS and CDR2 YYNGEE. There are 12 residues in the CDR3. The CDR3 DNA reads as TGTGCCAGCAGCCAAGCCTTGGAGACCCAGTACTTC. The encoded protein is CASSQALETQYF.

CDR3 nucleotides: TGCAGCTCGCAGGGCTGGAACACTGAAGCTTTCTTT. As protein: CSSQGWNTEAFF. The chain employs TRBV29-1 and TRBJ1-1, with D perhaps matching TRBD1 (5 bases). Germline loops: CDR1 SQVTM, CDR2 ANQGSEA. V was clipped by 8 bases and J by 1 base, with 11 bases between them. This CDR3 has 12 amino acids.

CDR3 nucleotide sequence: TGTGCCACGGCGGATCAGGCCTTAATCGACGAGCAGTACTTC. This codes for CATADQALIDEQYF. The chain links TRBV15 to TRBJ2-7; no reliable D call. V was shortened by 9 bases and J by 5 bases, with 20 bases between the two germline ends. Germline V gene data show CDR1 as LNHNV and CDR2 as YYDKDF (reference sequence). CDR3 length: 14 residues.

The J gene is TRBJ2-5, the V gene TRBV12-3 or TRBV12-4; D may be TRBD2 (5 bases). This CDR3 contains 16 residues. V was trimmed by 6 bases and J by 5 bases, leaving 22 bases between them. CDR3 bases: TGTGCCAGCAGCCCTACCAGCCGGGGTGGCGGTGAGACCCAGTACTTC. Its protein product is CASSPTSRGGGETQYF.

The chain carries TRBV4-3 and TRBJ2-7; no reliable D call. CDR3 size: 15 residues. V lost 1 base and J lost 3, with 13 bases in between. The germline CDR1 and CDR2 sequences are LGHNA and YSLEER. The CDR3: CASSQGPLNFYEQYF. The CDR3 coding sequence is TGCGCCAGCAGCCAAGGACCCTTAAATTTCTACGAGCAGTACTTC.

This clonotype was counted many times. One junction end disagrees with the germline gene, perhaps due to a read error. The chain recombines TRBV7-7 with TRBJ2-5; 10 bases line up with TRBD1. The CDR3 has 15 amino acids. Germline CDR1 reads SSHAT; CDR2 reads FNYEAQ (reference sequence). CDR3 protein: CASSSGTGEWETQYF. DNA for the CDR3: TGTGCTAGCAGCTCTGGGACAGGGGAATGGGAGACCCAGTACTTC.

The gene calls are TRBV29-1 and TRBJ1-2; 10 positions agree with TRBD1. Losses at the gene ends were 4 bases for V and 3 bases for J; bases not matched to a gene: 5. CDR1 SQVTM and CDR2 ANQGSEA come from the germline V gene. This CDR3 is built from 14 residues. The CDR3 region is CSVGTGGTHYGYTF. For the CDR3, the DNA is TGCAGCGTTGGGACAGGGGGTACGCACTATGGCTACACCTTC.

This clonotype was found many times. The rearrangement uses TRBV10-3 and TRBJ2-5; 7 bases map to TRBD2. Germline V CDR1 and CDR2: ENHRY, SYGVKD. The CDR3 totals 13 residues. The J segment lost 5 bases and the V segment lost 6 bases, leaving 6 bases of the junction unmatched. The CDR3 DNA is TGTGCCATCAGACAGAGCGGGAATGAGACCCAGTACTTC. As protein: CAIRQSGNETQYF.

For this clonotype: It is likely a read error: a sequence one base away is far more abundant. Given the absence of the conserved phenylalanine or tryptophan at the CDR3 end, a read error is likely. This chain joins TRBV5-1 and TRBJ1-1; D unclear. Germline CDR1 is SGHRS and CDR2 is YFSETQ. The CDR3 loop spans 12 amino acids. Trimming stripped 3 bases from V and 4 bases from J, with 7 bases between. CDR3 sequence: CASSWGGTEAFS. DNA for the CDR3: TGCGCCAGCAGCTGGGGTGGCACTGAAGCTTTCTCT.

The chain employs TRBV7-9 and TRBJ1-1; maybe TRBD1 (6 bases). The CDR3 contains 15 residues. V shed 7 bases and J shed 0 bases, with 15 bases lying between them. CDR1 and CDR2 from the germline V gene are SEHNR and FQNEAQ (reference sequence). The CDR3 region is CASTKIQGVNTEAFF. The CDR3, as DNA: TGTGCCAGCACCAAAATACAGGGCGTGAACACTGAAGCTTTCTTT.

The chain has TRBV11-2 and TRBJ1-2, with 9 positions matching TRBD1. The CDR3 totals 15 residues. Germline lookup yields CDR1 SGHAT and CDR2 FQNNGV. V trimming: 2 bases; J trimming: 8 bases; junction bases outside the gene matches: 9. This CDR3 is CASSLWGGQGNGYTF. CDR3 DNA: TGTGCCAGCAGCTTATGGGGCGGACAGGGGAACGGCTACACCTTC.

V and J are TRBV4-3 and TRBJ1-5; D unresolved. The CDR3 totals 13 residues. Trimming shortened V by 2 bases and J by 6 bases, and 8 bases separated the two germline ends. Germline V gene data show CDR1 as LGHNA and CDR2 as YSLEER. The CDR3 sequence: CASSQNVGQPQHF. In DNA, the CDR3 is TGCGCCAGCAGCCAAAATGTCGGTCAGCCCCAGCATTTT.

Of note for this clonotype: A read error is likely, as this CDR3 ends without the conserved phenylalanine or tryptophan. The chain has TRBV25-1 and TRBJ2-1; 8 nucleotides agree with TRBD2. The CDR3 extends over 16 amino acids. CDR1 is MGHDK, CDR2 SYGVNS, per germline. V lost 1 base, J lost 1 base, and 3 bases stayed unmatched. CDR3: CASSEWASGSYNEQFS. DNA for the CDR3: TGTGCCAGCAGTGAATGGGCTAGCGGGTCCTACAATGAGCAGTTCTCC.

The rearrangement joins TRBV2 to TRBJ1-2; the D is unclear. Germline CDR1 is SNHLY and CDR2 is FYNNEI. Trimming cost V 3 bases and J 6 bases, with 11 bases left between them. This CDR3 region has 13 residues. The CDR3 here is CASSDDLRNGYTF. CDR3 sequence (DNA): TGTGCCAGCAGTGATGACCTCCGGAATGGCTACACCTTC.